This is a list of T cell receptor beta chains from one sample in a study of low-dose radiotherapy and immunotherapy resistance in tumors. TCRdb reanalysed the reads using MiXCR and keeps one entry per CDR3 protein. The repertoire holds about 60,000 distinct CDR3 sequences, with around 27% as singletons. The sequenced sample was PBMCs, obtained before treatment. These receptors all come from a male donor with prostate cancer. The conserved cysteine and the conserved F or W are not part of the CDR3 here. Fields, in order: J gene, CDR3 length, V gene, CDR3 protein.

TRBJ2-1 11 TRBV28 ASSPPVGKEQF
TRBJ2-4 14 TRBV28 ASCRDSVGVKNIQY
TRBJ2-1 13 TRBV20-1 SAREAEGPYNEQF
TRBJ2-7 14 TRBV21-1 ASSKEGQRHPYEQY
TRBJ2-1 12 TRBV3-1 ASAPLGGGNEQF
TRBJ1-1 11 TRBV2 ASRGQGNTEAF
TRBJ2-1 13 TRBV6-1 ASSPRQGSYNEQF
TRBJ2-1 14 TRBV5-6 ASSPSGGGSYNEQF
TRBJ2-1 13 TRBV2 ASSESGSSYNEQF
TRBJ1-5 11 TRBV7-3 ASSRGGNQPQH
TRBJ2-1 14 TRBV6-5 ASSYSFMGKYNEQF
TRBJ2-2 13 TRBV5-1 ASSAGLTNTGELF
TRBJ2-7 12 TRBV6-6 ASMRGGDSYEQY
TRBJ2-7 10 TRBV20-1 SARPDSYEQY
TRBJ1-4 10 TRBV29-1 SVGNQNEKLF
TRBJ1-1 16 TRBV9 ASSVVPNFGRLNTEAF
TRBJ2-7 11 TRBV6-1 ASKKGQSNEQY
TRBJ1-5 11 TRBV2 ASTENSNQPQH
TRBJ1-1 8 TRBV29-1 SAGDTEAF
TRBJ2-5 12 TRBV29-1 SVDRGLGGETQY
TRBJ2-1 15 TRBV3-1 ASSRTLQTSGPNEQF
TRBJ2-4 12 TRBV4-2 ASSQAGQVNIQY
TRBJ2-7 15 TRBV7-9 ASSPAGTSGYEAEQY
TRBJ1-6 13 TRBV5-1 ASSLGDGGNSPLH
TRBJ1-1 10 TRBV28 ASRARFAEAF
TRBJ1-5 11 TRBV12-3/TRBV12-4 ASSLTVNQPQH
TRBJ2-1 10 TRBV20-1 SARRTVIEQF
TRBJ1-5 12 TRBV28 ASSLLGLDQPQH
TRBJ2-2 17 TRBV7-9 ASSPTIGTANSNTGELF
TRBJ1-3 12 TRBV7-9 ASSPAGTGNTIY
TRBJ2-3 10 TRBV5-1 ASSLEGQGGY
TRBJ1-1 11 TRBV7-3 ASSSHRAGRRY
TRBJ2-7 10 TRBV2 ASFGGSYEQY
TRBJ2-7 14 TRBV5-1 ASSLTSGPTFNEQY
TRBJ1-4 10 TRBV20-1 SASRENEKLF
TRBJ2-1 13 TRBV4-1 ASSQEGRLPNEQF
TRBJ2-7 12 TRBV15 ATSGGQGASEQY
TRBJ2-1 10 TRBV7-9 ASGLDYNEQF
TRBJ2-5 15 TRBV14 ASSQFGLAGREETQY
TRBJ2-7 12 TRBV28 ASSQGGSSYEQY
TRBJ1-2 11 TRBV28 ASSTATNYGYT
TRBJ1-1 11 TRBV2 ASTRDGFTEAF
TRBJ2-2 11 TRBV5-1 ASSLVGTGELF
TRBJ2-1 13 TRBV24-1 ATSGRTSGSNEQF
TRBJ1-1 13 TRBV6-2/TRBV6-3 ASRRTGGMNTEAF
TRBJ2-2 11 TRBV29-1 SAGGADTGELF
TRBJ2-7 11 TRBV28 ASSFSATYEQY
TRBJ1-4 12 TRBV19 ASRRDRANEKLF
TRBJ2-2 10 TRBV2 ASSDPPGELF
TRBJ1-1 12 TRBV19 ASIPGQTNTEAF
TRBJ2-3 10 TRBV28 ASNTPTDTQY
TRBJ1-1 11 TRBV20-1 SARRQEHTEAF